This paragraph reports one TCR beta chain. Its target is unknown. These data belong to a study of beta chain features in type 1 diabetes. Study findings and constraints: Researchers report that Type 1 diabetes patients had moderately but significantly shorter TCRB CDR3s across all four CD4+ subsets.

cDNA synthesis used the whole RNA isolate, giving expressed TCRB sequences. Only in-frame clones appear in the TCRdb table, and some are missing; sequencing was by immunoSEQ multiplex PCR. This table has over 150,000 clones, about a tenth appearing once. The germline V gene encodes CDR1 SGHAT and CDR2 FQNNGV. V dropped 5 bases and J dropped 6; count of bases not matched to a gene: 11. CDR3 length: 15 residues. V gene TRBV11-2 combines with J gene TRBJ2-3; TRBD1 agrees at 7 bases. Source material: central memory CD4+ T cells from blood. The origin of this receptor is a man aged 25-40 years with type 1 diabetes. The CDR3: CASSPRTGPPDTQYF. The CDR3, as DNA: TGTGCCAGCAGCCCAAGGACAGGACCCCCGGATACGCAGTATTTT.